Sequencing of this T cell receptor (beta chain) was carried out in a study of shared clonotypes between healthy human individuals (dated by TCRdb to the early 2020s). Describing the broader study: Three men and a couple of women, aged 18 to 49 years, made up the cohort. Per donor, three plates each were used for CD4 naive and CD4 memory, two for CD8 naive, and one for CD8 memory. To estimate repertoire size and how much clonotypes are shared between individuals, the study performed deep sequencing of blood TCR repertoires from a few healthy adults. Libraries were prepared and TCR repertoires were sequenced by different laboratories using diverse techniques, in order to increase sequencing depth and limit assay-specific biases. Leukapheresis yielded between about 0.9 and 8.9 billion PBMCs per donor. Here is what the overall study found, with its caveats: Compared with non-shared clonotypes, the clonotypes found in all four sorted-subset donors had higher generation probabilities. Because the study included a small number of donors, the genetic and exposure-history diversity represented was limited. Sampling was restricted to blood, and TCR repertoires in tissues likely differ from the TCR repertoires found in blood. Rarefaction of sorted-subset datasets indicated incomplete sequencing despite the large sequencing depth. Based on pairwise subsampling, the degree of clonotype sharing among donors was expected to be affected by sequencing depth. Sharing across several donors was observed for about 5% of naive CD4, about 4% of naive CD8, about 2.3% of memory CD4, and about 0.4% of memory CD8 clonotypes. Estimated clonotype richness was generally larger for naive than for memory subsets.

TCR CDR3 regions were amplified from genomic DNA by multiplex PCR using the deep immunoSEQ assay. Extracted genomic DNA from each cell subset was distributed evenly across all wells of several immunoSEQ 96-well plates, and each plate was treated as a replicate. Each replicate PCR for sorted subsets received 200 ng genomic DNA, equal to around 32,000 T cell genomes. Purified libraries were measured with a Qubit 3.0 fluorometer, size-checked on a Bioanalyzer 2100, and measured again with the KAPA Library Quantification kit. Each immunoSEQ 96-well plate was sequenced on its own single-read 150-cycle Illumina NextSeq 550 flow cell. As for how the authors treated the data: The immunoSEQ output contained only junctional sequences without quality scores, so filtering could not match that applied to full-length reads. To assign V/J genes and CDR3, sequences were annotated against IMGT germline references using PyIR, a Python wrapper for IgBLAST v1.9. Reads were filtered out if the reads had weak V/J assignments (E-value above 1e-6), no CDR3, stop codons, out-of-frame junctions, or ambiguous translated residues. V3J clonotypes were defined by identical inferred V gene, J gene, and CDR3 amino acid sequence. Percentage overlap between repertoires was computed as shared unique clonotypes divided by the size of the smaller repertoire. RTK rarefaction, the Chao1 estimator, and Recon v2.1 estimates of unobserved clonotypes were used to assess repertoire richness. Generation probabilities were computed with OLGA for all TCRbeta clonotypes obtained by the gDNA method from four donors. TCRdb obtained this table from immuneACCESS and retained in-frame rearrangements with V and J assigned. These tables miss some clones; where compared with another copy, unresolved V genes account for less than half of the shortfall, and the remainder is unexplained. V and J calls and clone size follow that table, whereas D and trimming were derived from the DNA. Across this sample there are some 2,500,000 clones, with around 93% seen only once. The ten largest clones represent more than 0.35% of the sample.

Concerning this clone: The antigen it recognizes is unknown. Qualities for individual bases were not recorded, and no much larger clone is one base off.

The CDR3 contains 12 residues, cysteine and phenylalanine counted. Only CDR3 DNA is held: 36 bases, read in frame from base 1. V lost 3 bases and J lost 9 bases; the stretch between them is 9 bases long. The germline V gene (reference sequence) yields MNHEY for CDR1 and SMNVEV for CDR2. The donors were healthy, HIV-negative adults who had no recently reported acute infections or vaccinations. Every donor was a Caucasian adult living in Nashville, Tennessee, USA. CD4+ T cells were enriched through magnetic negative selection, after which naive cells were positively selected on CD45RA and the remaining negative fraction served as the memory subset. Blood was obtained by leukapheresis, after which PBMCs were separated by Ficoll-Histopaque density gradient centrifugation and cryopreserved in liquid nitrogen vapor phase. Purity and quantity of every magnetically sorted T cell population were checked by analytical flow cytometry. Genomic DNA was isolated from each sorted fraction and quantified by UV absorbance on a Nanodrop 2000c.

This TCR was sampled from a man between 18 and 35 years old in good health. Some clones in this sample may be carry-over from other donors' samples. The sequence is built from TRBV27 and TRBJ1-5; the D gene is unclear. What was sequenced was naive CD4+ T cells from PBMCs. The cell subset or site label of this sample denotes: CD45RA+ positively selected. The CDR3 has the sequence CASSFWGSPQHF. The DNA sequence is as follows: TGTGCCAGCAGTTTCTGGGGATCGCCCCAGCATTTT.